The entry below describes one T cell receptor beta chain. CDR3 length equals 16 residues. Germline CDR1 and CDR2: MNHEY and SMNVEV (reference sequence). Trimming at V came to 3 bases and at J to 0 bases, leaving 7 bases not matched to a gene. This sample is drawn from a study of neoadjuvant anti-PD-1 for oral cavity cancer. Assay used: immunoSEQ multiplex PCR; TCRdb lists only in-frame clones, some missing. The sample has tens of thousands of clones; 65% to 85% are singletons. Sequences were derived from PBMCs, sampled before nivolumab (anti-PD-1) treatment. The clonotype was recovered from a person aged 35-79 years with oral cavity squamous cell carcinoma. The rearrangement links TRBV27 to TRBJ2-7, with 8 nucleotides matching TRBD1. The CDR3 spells CASSFRGRAGSYEQYF. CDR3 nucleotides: TGTGCCAGCAGTTTCAGGGGGCGGGCCGGCTCCTACGAGCAGTACTTC.